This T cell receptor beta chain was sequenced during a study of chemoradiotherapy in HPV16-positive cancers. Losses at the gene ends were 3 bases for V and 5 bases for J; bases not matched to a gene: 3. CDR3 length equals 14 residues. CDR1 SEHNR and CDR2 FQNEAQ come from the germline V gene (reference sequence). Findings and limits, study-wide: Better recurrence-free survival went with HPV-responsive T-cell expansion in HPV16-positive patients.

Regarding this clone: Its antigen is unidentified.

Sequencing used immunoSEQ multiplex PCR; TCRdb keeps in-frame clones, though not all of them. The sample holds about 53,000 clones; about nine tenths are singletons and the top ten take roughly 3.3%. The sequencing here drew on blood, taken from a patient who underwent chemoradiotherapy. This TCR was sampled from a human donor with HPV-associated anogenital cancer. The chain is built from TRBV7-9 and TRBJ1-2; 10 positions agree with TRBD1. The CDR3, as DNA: TGTGCCAGCAGCTTGACAGGGGGCCGGTATGGCTACACCTTC. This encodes CASSLTGGRYGYTF.